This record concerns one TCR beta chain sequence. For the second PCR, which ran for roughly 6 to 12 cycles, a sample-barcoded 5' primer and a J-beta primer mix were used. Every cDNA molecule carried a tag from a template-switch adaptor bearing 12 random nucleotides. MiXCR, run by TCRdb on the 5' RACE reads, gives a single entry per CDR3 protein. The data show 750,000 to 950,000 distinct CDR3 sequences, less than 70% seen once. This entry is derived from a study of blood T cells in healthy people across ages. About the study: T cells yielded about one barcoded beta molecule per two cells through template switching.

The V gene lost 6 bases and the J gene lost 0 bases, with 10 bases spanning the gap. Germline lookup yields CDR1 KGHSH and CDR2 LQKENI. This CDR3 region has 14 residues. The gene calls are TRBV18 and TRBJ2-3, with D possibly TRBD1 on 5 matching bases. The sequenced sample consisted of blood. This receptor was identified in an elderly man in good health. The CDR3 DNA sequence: TGTGCCAGCTCCCTGACAGTGAGCACAGATACGCAGTATTTT. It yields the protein CASSLTVSTDTQYF.